The 25 T cell receptor beta chains presented below share a single source sample, sequenced in a study of neurological immune-mediated disorders. A single record per CDR3 protein comes from TCRdb applying MiXCR to the 5' RACE reads. Of fewer than 90,000 distinct CDR3 sequences in the sample, around 10% were seen once. Sequencing was carried out using PBMCs. The receptors shown here come from a man between 35 and 55 years old in good health.

The sample holds many counts of this clonotype. The chain has TRBV9 and TRBJ2-3; 13 positions agree with TRBD2. The CDR3 is made up of 19 amino acids. The V gene's germline CDR1 is SGDLS and CDR2 YYNGEE. The junction had 15 bases not matched to a gene; V was cut back by 3 bases and J by 5 bases. The DNA of the CDR3 is TGTGCCAGCAGCGCCCTAGCGGGCTTTAGGACTAGCGGGGGAGATACGCAGTATTTT. This gives the protein CASSALAGFRTSGGDTQYF.

The sample holds many counts of this clonotype. The chain uses TRBV9 and TRBJ2-3; TRBD2 matches at 7 bases. The CDR3 covers 16 residues. Per germline, CDR1 SGDLS and CDR2 YYNGEE. The V and J ends lost 4 bases and 3 bases, in that order; junction bases with no gene match: 11. The CDR3 spells CASSPPGNGRTDTQYF. CDR3 coding DNA: TGTGCCAGCAGCCCGCCAGGAAACGGGAGGACAGATACGCAGTATTTT.

In this sample, this clonotype turned up many times. V is TRBV20-1 and J is TRBJ1-5; a weak D match, TRBD1 (5 bases). The CDR3 sequence is 14 residues long. Trimming took off 0 bases at V and 7 bases at J, with 13 bases between the two ends. The germline CDR1 and CDR2 sequences are DFQATT and SNEGSKA (reference sequence). In DNA, the CDR3 is TGCAGTGCTAGAGATCGGAGGGGAGGCCAGCCCCAGCATTTT. Its protein is CSARDRRGGQPQHF.

The chain is built from TRBV5-1 and TRBJ2-3; D not certain. CDR1 and CDR2 from the germline V gene are SGHRS and YFSETQ. The CDR3 is 16 amino acids. The V and J ends lost 0 bases and 4 bases respectively, with 15 bases between them. The CDR3 sequence: CASSLGSDPWADTQYF. The CDR3, as DNA: TGCGCCAGCAGCTTGGGGTCGGACCCGTGGGCAGATACGCAGTATTTT.

On this clonotype: A junction end diverges from the germline sequence, so it may reflect a read error. This chain links TRBV29-1 with TRBJ2-1, with a weak D call TRBD1 (5 bases). The CDR3 has 15 amino acids. The V gene's germline CDR1 is SQVTM and CDR2 ANQGSEA. The CDR3: CSASTGKSSYNDQFF. CDR3 in DNA: TGCAGCGCCTCAACAGGTAAAAGCTCCTACAATGATCAGTTCTTC.

J is TRBJ2-7 and V is TRBV11-2; D gene uncertain. Germline CDR1 SGHAT, CDR2 FQNNGV. This CDR3 region has 14 residues. V was trimmed by 1 base and J by 3 bases, leaving 10 bases between them. Here the CDR3 DNA reads TGTGCCAGCAGCTTAGGGATCATTGGCTACGAGCAGTACTTC. Its translation: CASSLGIIGYEQYF.

This clonotype has at least ten counts. V and J are TRBV5-5 and TRBJ1-1; possible D gene TRBD1, 6 bases. V gave up 0 bases and J gave up 7 bases, with 13 bases separating them. Germline V gene lookup returns CDR1 SGHKS and CDR2 YYEKEE (reference sequence). The CDR3 length is 14 residues. The CDR3 spells CASSLEVRGYEAFF. The CDR3 DNA sequence: TGTGCCAGCAGCTTGGAGGTTAGGGGGTATGAAGCTTTCTTT.

This clonotype was counted at least ten times. The chain couples TRBV7-9 to TRBJ1-4; D gene uncertain. Germline V lookup: CDR1 SEHNR, CDR2 FQNEAQ (reference sequence). The V end lost 5 bases, the J end lost 7 bases, and 11 bases lay between the germline ends. The CDR3 has 13 amino acids. The CDR3 coding sequence is TGTGCCAGCAGCCCAGTTCCTGGTGAAAAACTGTTTTTT. This encodes CASSPVPGEKLFF.

This clonotype was seen at least ten times. The V call is TRBV20-1, the J call TRBJ1-1, with 9 bases that match TRBD1. The CDR3 consists of 15 residues. Trimming cost V 5 bases and J 4 bases; bases outside gene matches: 11. CDR1 is DFQATT, CDR2 SNEGSKA, per germline (reference sequence). The CDR3 protein is CSAVPGQGWGTEAFF. The CDR3 coding sequence is TGCAGTGCTGTCCCGGGACAGGGTTGGGGCACTGAAGCTTTCTTT.

The table lists this clonotype with many counts. V is TRBV5-1 and J is TRBJ1-1; D ambiguous. CDR1 is SGHRS and CDR2 is YFSETQ in the germline V gene. V lost 3 bases and J lost 2, with 11 bases in between. There are 14 residues in the CDR3. CDR3 DNA: TGCGCCAGCAGCTCTCGCAGCGGAAACACTGAAGCTTTCTTT. It translates to CASSSRSGNTEAFF.

This clonotype was seen many times. The rearrangement joins TRBV29-1 to TRBJ1-4; the D is unclear. Germline V lookup: CDR1 SQVTM, CDR2 ANQGSEA. This CDR3 region has 14 residues. V was clipped by 4 bases and J by 6 bases, with 15 bases between them. CDR3 nucleotide sequence: TGCAGCGTTGGGGGAAGACTCAAGGATGAAAAACTGTTTTTT. Encoded protein: CSVGGRLKDEKLFF.

In this sample, this clonotype turned up many times. The rearrangement links TRBV7-3 to TRBJ2-1; 9 bases map to TRBD2. Per the germline V gene, CDR1 is SGHTA and CDR2 is FQGTGA. J lost 6 bases, V lost 1 base, and 4 bases had no gene match. CDR3 size: 15 residues. CDR3 sequence (DNA): TGTGCCAGCAGCTTAAACCGAGCGGGAGGCAATGAGCAGTTCTTC. Translation gives CASSLNRAGGNEQFF.

This clonotype was recorded many times. The chain uses TRBV20-1 and TRBJ2-3; 9 nucleotides align to TRBD2. Germline V lookup: CDR1 DFQATT, CDR2 SNEGSKA (reference sequence). This CDR3 is built from 14 residues. The trim removed 5 bases at V and 1 base at J, leaving 4 bases unmatched. The CDR3 DNA reads TGCAGTGCTTATAGCGGGGGAGGCACAGATACGCAGTATTTT. It encodes CSAYSGGGTDTQYF.

This clonotype has ten or more counts. The chain carries TRBV9 and TRBJ2-3; 10 nucleotides line up with TRBD2. This CDR3 has 16 amino acids. The germline V gene encodes CDR1 SGDLS and CDR2 YYNGEE. The V segment lost 3 bases and the J segment 2 bases; nucleotides outside the gene matches: 6. This CDR3 is CASSAGLAEVTDTQYF. The CDR3 DNA follows: TGTGCCAGCAGCGCCGGACTAGCGGAGGTCACAGATACGCAGTATTTT.

This clonotype was counted many times. This sequence joins TRBV7-2 and TRBJ1-5, with D unresolved. The V gene's germline CDR1 is SGHTA and CDR2 FQGNSA. Deletions cut 3 bases from V and 5 bases from J, with 8 bases between. CDR3 length: 13 amino acids. CDR3 in DNA: TGTGCCAGCAGCTTTTCAGGAGATCAGCCCCAGCATTTT. This codes for CASSFSGDQPQHF. Full variable domain (remainder filled in from reference TRBV7-2 and TRBJ1-5): GAGVSQSPSNKVTEKGKDVELRCDPISGHTALYWYRQSLGQGLEFLIYFQGNSAPDKSGLPSDRFSAERTGGSVSTLTIQRTQQEDSAVYLCASSFSGDQPQHFGDGTRLSIL.

This chain joins TRBV3-1 and TRBJ2-1; TRBD2 might be the D (7 bases). V shed 6 bases and J shed 2 bases, with 17 bases lying between them. The CDR3 covers 16 residues. From germline, CDR1 is LGHDT and CDR2 YNNKEL (reference sequence). CDR3 DNA: TGTGCCAGCAGTCCCGCGGGGGCAAGCCCCTACAATGAGCAGTTCTTC. Translating it yields CASSPAGASPYNEQFF.

This clonotype was observed many times. The chain joins TRBV2 to TRBJ2-2; perhaps TRBD2 as D (6 bases). The CDR3 loop spans 14 amino acids. The germline V gene encodes CDR1 SNHLY and CDR2 FYNNEI. V was cut by 6 bases and J by 3 bases, with 11 bases left in between. CDR3 nucleotides: TGTGCCAGCAGGTCTAGCGTCGACACCGGGGAGCTGTTTTTT. Protein sequence: CASRSSVDTGELFF.

The table lists this clonotype with many counts. The chain has TRBV20-1 and TRBJ2-7, with TRBD2 identical over 10 bases. The CDR3 is 18 amino acids. Looked up from germline, CDR1 is DFQATT and CDR2 is SNEGSKA (reference sequence). The trim removed 0 bases at V and 3 bases at J, leaving 14 bases unmatched. The DNA for the CDR3 is TGCAGTGCTAGAGATAGCGAGCGGGAGGGCTATCTCAACTACGAGCAGTACTTC. Encoded protein: CSARDSEREGYLNYEQYF.

This clonotype showed up many times. CDR3 sequence: CASSFGGETYEQYF. In nucleotides, the CDR3 is TGTGCCAGCAGCTTCGGGGGAGAGACCTACGAGCAGTACTTC. The chain carries TRBV7-9 and TRBJ2-7; TRBD2 might be the D (6 bases). Germline loops: CDR1 SEHNR, CDR2 FQNEAQ (reference sequence). The CDR3 is 14 amino acids. Trimming took 3 bases from V and 2 from J, leaving 11 bases between them.

This clonotype was detected only a few times. The chain is built from TRBV9 and TRBJ2-2; 7 nucleotides match TRBD1. J was trimmed by 5 bases and V by 4 bases; bases with no gene match: 8. The length of the CDR3 is 15 residues. The germline gives CDR1 SGDLS, CDR2 YYNGEE. CDR3 DNA: TGTGCCAGCAGCACGACAGGGCTAGGGACCGGGGAGCTGTTTTTT. It is translated as CASSTTGLGTGELFF. Full variable domain (outside the CDR3, taken from reference TRBV9 and TRBJ2-2): DSGVTQTPKHLITATGQRVTLRCSPRSGDLSVYWYQQSLDQGLQFLIQYYNGEERAKGNILERFSAQQFPDLHSELNLSSLELGDSALYFCASSTTGLGTGELFFGEGSRLTVL.

This clonotype appeared many times. The chain employs TRBV5-1 and TRBJ1-1; D is unresolved. The CDR3 runs to 13 residues. Germline-derived CDR1 and CDR2 are SGHRS and YFSETQ. The V end was cut by 4 bases, the J end by 5 bases, with 12 bases between. The CDR3 DNA is TGCGCCAGCAGCCCGCCCAGAGGGACTGAAGCTTTCTTT. Translating it yields CASSPPRGTEAFF.

This clonotype was found many times. The chain is built from TRBV5-5 and TRBJ2-5; either TRBD1 or TRBD2 may supply D (7 bases each). Between the trimmed V and J ends, which lost 4 bases and 2 bases, there was a span of 15 bases. The V gene's germline CDR1 is SGHKS and CDR2 YYEKEE (reference sequence). This CDR3 is built from 15 residues. CDR3 loop: CASSPPGGGQETQYF. DNA of the CDR3: TGTGCCAGCAGCCCCCCAGGGGGAGGGCAAGAGACCCAGTACTTC.

The rearrangement links TRBV29-1 to TRBJ2-7; D is unclear. CDR1 and CDR2 from the germline V gene are SQVTM and ANQGSEA. The CDR3 consists of 13 residues. V lost 4 bases to trimming and J lost 1 base, with 11 bases between them. Written as DNA, the CDR3 is TGCAGCGTTGGGATCGACGGTTCCTACGAGCAGTACTTC. Translated, it gives CSVGIDGSYEQYF.

This clonotype was observed many times. The rearrangement joins TRBV12-3 or TRBV12-4 to TRBJ2-1; no firm D call. Trimming left V 5 bases short and J 8 bases short, with 10 bases between. This CDR3 has 12 residues. CDR3 sequence reads: CASSPRPHEQFF. CDR3 coding DNA: TGTGCCAGCAGTCCTAGACCCCATGAGCAGTTCTTC.

There are many counts of this clonotype. The chain joins TRBV10-3 to TRBJ2-2; D unresolved. The germline gives CDR1 ENHRY, CDR2 SYGVKD. With 7 bases removed from V and 0 bases from J, the gap between germline ends came to 9 bases. The CDR3 is 14 amino acids. The DNA of the CDR3 is TGTGCCATCAAGGCGTCAGCGAACACCGGGGAGCTGTTTTTT. Translated, it gives CAIKASANTGELFF.